A single sample is the source of the 32 T cell receptor beta chains below, sequenced in a study of control samples from healthy donors and cancer patients. Data came from immunoSEQ multiplex PCR; TCRdb stores just in-frame clones and leaves some out. The sample includes 78,000 or so clones, roughly 87% of them seen just once. The sample comprised blood. These receptor sequences come from a woman aged 50 to 60 in good health.

This clone was detected a few times. The genes are TRBV6-1 and TRBJ2-5; D may match TRBD1 or TRBD2 (5 bases each). V lost 3 bases, J lost 1 base, and 12 bases lay in between. The CDR3 length is 15 residues. Germline-derived CDR1 and CDR2 are MNHNS and SASEGT. DNA of the CDR3: TGTGCCAGCAGTGACGTTACCGGGACCCAAGAGACCCAGTACTTC. Translated, it gives CASSDVTGTQETQYF.

The V gene is TRBV6-1, the J gene TRBJ1-5; D gene uncertain. The CDR3 runs to 15 residues. The V end lost 2 bases, the J end lost 3 bases, and 11 bases lay between the germline ends. Germline V gene data show CDR1 as MNHNS and CDR2 as SASEGT. DNA for the CDR3: TGTGCCAGCAGTGAAAAGGTAGGGCCCAATCAGCCCCAGCATTTT. It is translated as CASSEKVGPNQPQHF.

In nucleotides, the CDR3 is TGTGCCATCAGTGGTGCTCGTAACATAAACGGGGAGCTGTTTTTT. Translated: CAISGARNINGELFF. J is TRBJ2-2 and V is TRBV10-3; D uncertain. This CDR3 contains 15 residues. Trimming took 4 bases from V and 7 from J, leaving 16 bases between them. Per the germline V gene, CDR1 is ENHRY and CDR2 is SYGVKD.

The genes are TRBV7-6 and TRBJ1-3; D is possibly TRBD1 (6 bases). The CDR3 extends over 17 amino acids. Germline V gene sequence: CDR1 SGHVS, CDR2 FNYEAQ. The V and J ends lost 5 bases and 0 bases respectively, with 17 bases between them. The CDR3 DNA sequence: TGTGCCAGCAGCCGGACTCAATCGGGACACTCTGGAAACACCATATATTTT. This translates into CASSRTQSGHSGNTIYF.

The chain uses TRBV2 and TRBJ2-1; 15 bases agree with TRBD2. Trimming cost V 2 bases and J 12 bases; bases outside gene matches: 5. This CDR3 contains 15 residues. Germline V gene data show CDR1 as SNHLY and CDR2 as FYNNEI. The CDR3, as DNA: TGTGCCAGCAGTGAATCGGGACTAGCGGGAGGTTCGCAGTTCTTC. It specifies CASSESGLAGGSQFF.

The chain uses TRBV15 and TRBJ2-7, with D possibly being TRBD1 (5 bases). The CDR3 contains 17 residues. CDR1 LNHNV and CDR2 YYDKDF come from the germline V gene (reference sequence). Trimming shortened V by 0 bases and J by 2 bases, and 17 bases separated the two germline ends. The chain's CDR3 is CATSREGAMGLTYEQYF. In DNA, the CDR3 is TGTGCCACCAGCAGAGAGGGTGCTATGGGGCTAACCTACGAGCAGTACTTC.

The chain is built from TRBV18 and TRBJ2-1; TRBD2 agrees at 15 bases. V lost 0 bases, J lost 4 bases, and 4 bases stayed unmatched. The CDR3 spans 18 residues. CDR1 is KGHSH and CDR2 is LQKENI in the germline V gene. The CDR3 is CASSPPGLAGGGYNEQFF. In nucleotides, the CDR3 is TGTGCCAGCTCACCACCGGGACTAGCGGGAGGAGGTTACAATGAGCAGTTCTTC. The full variable domain, with the rest looked up from reference TRBV18 and TRBJ2-1, is NAGVMQNPRHLVRRRGQEARLRCSPMKGHSHVYWYRQLPEEGLKFMVYLQKENIIDESGMPKERFSAEFPKEGPSILRIQQVVRGDSAAYFCASSPPGLAGGGYNEQFFGPGTRLTVL.

This clone was counted a few times. This chain connects TRBV15 to TRBJ1-4; D not certain. V lost 1 base and J lost 7, with 10 bases in between. CDR1 LNHNV and CDR2 YYDKDF come from the germline V gene (reference sequence). CDR3 length: 14 amino acids. As DNA, the CDR3 is TGTGCCACCAGCAGAGGCACTCGGGGTGAAAAACTGTTTTTT. It codes for CATSRGTRGEKLFF. The full variable domain, with the rest looked up from reference TRBV15 and TRBJ1-4, is DAMVIQNPRYQVTQFGKPVTLSCSQTLNHNVMYWYQQKSSQAPKLLFHYYDKDFNNEADTPDNFQSRRPNTSFCFLDIRSPGLGDTAMYLCATSRGTRGEKLFFGSGTQLSVL.

The CDR3 nucleotides are TGTGCCAGCAGCTTATACGGGGGCACCAGCTCCTACGAGCAGTACTTC. Protein: CASSLYGGTSSYEQYF. The chain uses TRBV11-2 and TRBJ2-7, with D possibly called TRBD1 or TRBD2 (6 bases each). The CDR3 is made up of 16 amino acids. Trimming removed 2 bases at V and 0 bases at J, with 14 bases between. Germline CDR1 SGHAT, CDR2 FQNNGV.

The CDR3 DNA is TGTGCCAGCAGTTACTCCCCTAGCGGGAGAGAGACCCAGTACTTC. It is translated as CASSYSPSGRETQYF. V is TRBV6-6 and J is TRBJ2-5; 10 nucleotides align to TRBD2. Germline CDR1 MNHNY, CDR2 SVGAGI (reference sequence). This CDR3 has 15 residues. V lost 0 bases to trimming and J lost 4 bases; unmatched junction nucleotides: 2.

This chain joins TRBV6-5 and TRBJ1-1, with a weak D call TRBD1 (5 bases). This CDR3 contains 14 residues. The V gene's germline CDR1 is MNHEY and CDR2 SVGAGI. Trimming stripped 4 bases from V and 0 bases from J, with 9 bases between. The DNA for the CDR3 is TGTGCCAGCAGTTGGGGACGGTTGAACACTGAAGCTTTCTTT. Protein: CASSWGRLNTEAFF.

This clone was detected only a few times. The chain joins TRBV7-9 to TRBJ2-1; either TRBD1 or TRBD2 may supply D (5 bases each). V lost 5 bases and J lost 10, with 12 bases in between. CDR1 and CDR2 (germline): SEHNR, FQNEAQ (reference sequence). The CDR3 covers 12 residues. The CDR3 DNA is TGTGCCAGCAGCCAGGACACGGGAGAGCAGTTCTTC. Amino acids: CASSQDTGEQFF.

This clone has a single count. The rearrangement links TRBV27 to TRBJ1-5; weak D call: TRBD1 (6 bases). V dropped 5 bases and J dropped 4 bases, with 9 bases sitting between them. This CDR3 is built from 13 residues. The V gene's germline CDR1 is MNHEY and CDR2 SMNVEV (reference sequence). CDR3 nucleotide sequence: TGTGCCAGCAGTACGCAGGGGAATCAGCCCCAGCATTTT. Residues: CASSTQGNQPQHF.

This clone was picked up one time. The chain joins TRBV3-1 (or the pseudogene TRBV3-2) to TRBJ1-1, with D possibly matching TRBD1 (5 bases). Germline-derived CDR1 and CDR2 are LGHDT and YNNKEL (reference sequence). CDR3 length equals 13 residues. V gave up 3 bases and J gave up 1 base, with 6 bases separating them. This CDR3 reads CASSQGENTEAFF. In DNA form, the CDR3 reads TGTGCCAGCAGCCAGGGGGAGAACACTGAAGCTTTCTTT.

The J gene is TRBJ2-1, the V gene TRBV5-4; 12 nucleotides agree with TRBD2. The CDR3 has 16 amino acids. Trimming at V came to 4 bases and at J to 4 bases, leaving 6 bases not matched to a gene. The V gene's germline CDR1 is SGHNT and CDR2 YYREEE (reference sequence). CDR3 loop: CASSGGLAGLYNEQFF. CDR3 in DNA: TGTGCCAGCAGCGGAGGACTAGCGGGGCTATACAATGAGCAGTTCTTC.

This sequence joins TRBV6-1 and TRBJ2-7; maybe TRBD1 (6 bases). Germline V gives CDR1 MNHNS, CDR2 SASEGT. The V end was cut by 1 base, the J end by 0 bases, with 7 bases between. CDR3 size: 14 residues. The CDR3 DNA sequence: TGTGCCAGCAGTGAAGGGACAGACTCCTACGAGCAGTACTTC. Translating it yields CASSEGTDSYEQYF.

This chain links TRBV29-1 with TRBJ1-5, with a possible D match to TRBD1 (6 bases). Trimming stripped 5 bases from V and 5 bases from J, with 13 bases between. Germline V gives CDR1 SQVTM, CDR2 ANQGSEA. This CDR3 is built from 13 residues. The CDR3 DNA reads TGCAGCGTTTCAGGAGGGGGGCATCAGCCCCAGCATTTT. Translating it yields CSVSGGGHQPQHF.

The chain recombines TRBV5-1 with TRBJ1-1; TRBD1 is a possible D gene (6 bases). Germline values: CDR1 SGHRS, CDR2 YFSETQ. V lost 0 bases and J 6 bases, leaving 12 bases between the germline ends. CDR3 size: 14 residues. The CDR3: CASSLARGGAEAFF. The DNA of the CDR3 is TGCGCCAGCAGCTTGGCCAGGGGAGGGGCTGAAGCTTTCTTT.

This chain uses TRBV7-9 with TRBJ1-1; D not resolved. The CDR3 consists of 15 residues. V was cut by 1 base and J by 7 bases, with 16 bases left in between. Germline V CDR1 and CDR2: SEHNR, FQNEAQ (reference sequence). CDR3 region: CASSLGEGKTSEAFF. The CDR3 DNA reads as TGTGCCAGCAGCTTAGGGGAAGGGAAGACCAGTGAAGCTTTCTTT.

The V gene is TRBV30, the J gene TRBJ1-1; the match to TRBD1 covers 7 bases. J gave up 4 bases and V 2 bases, and 7 bases lay outside the gene matches. Per the germline V gene, CDR1 is GTSNPN and CDR2 is SVGIG (reference sequence). CDR3 size: 14 residues. The CDR3 is CAWSLKGASTEAFF. CDR3 nucleotides: TGTGCCTGGAGTCTAAAGGGGGCGAGCACTGAAGCTTTCTTT.

This clone was observed a few times. The chain employs TRBV30 and TRBJ1-4; no clear D. V was pared by 5 bases and J by 6 bases, with 4 bases between. In germline, CDR1 is GTSNPN, CDR2 SVGIG (reference sequence). The CDR3 sequence is 10 residues long. The CDR3, as DNA: TGTGCCTGGGGGCATGAAAAACTGTTTTTT. It translates to CAWGHEKLFF.

The V and J genes are TRBV6-1 and TRBJ2-7; D may be TRBD2 (6 bases). The CDR3 runs 14 residues. V lost 1 base to trimming and J lost 7 bases, with 14 bases between them. Germline loops: CDR1 MNHNS, CDR2 SASEGT. The CDR3: CASSEVWSREEQYF. The CDR3 nucleotides read TGTGCCAGCAGTGAAGTATGGAGCCGGGAGGAGCAGTACTTC.

The chain employs TRBV19 and TRBJ2-2; D might be TRBD1 or TRBD2, each matching 5 bases. The V gene lost 11 bases and the J gene lost 6 bases, with 22 bases spanning the gap. Germline CDR1 is LNHDA and CDR2 is SQIVND (reference sequence). There are 15 residues in the CDR3. CDR3 sequence: CASKTSRGSAGELFF. CDR3 sequence (DNA): TGTGCCTCAAAAACCTCGAGGGGTTCCGCCGGGGAGCTGTTTTTT.

Remarks on this clone: At one end, the junction sequence differs from germline, possibly due to a read error. The chain combines TRBV10-2 with TRBJ1-5; 9 positions agree with TRBD1. The CDR3 totals 11 residues. Germline assignment: CDR1 WSHSY and CDR2 SAAADI. The CDR3 coding sequence is TGCGCCAGCAGTGAGGGGAGGGACAGGGCTTTT. This sequence encodes CASSEGRDRAF.

This chain uses TRBV27 with TRBJ2-7; D is ambiguous. Looked up from germline, CDR1 is MNHEY and CDR2 is SMNVEV (reference sequence). V was pared by 1 base and J by 1 base, with 8 bases between. This CDR3 is built from 14 residues. Here the CDR3 reads CASSLLGKSYEQYF. The CDR3 nucleotides read TGTGCCAGCAGTTTATTGGGGAAATCCTACGAGCAGTACTTC.

The chain employs TRBV3-1 (or the pseudogene TRBV3-2) and TRBJ2-7, with 11 bases that match TRBD1. J was trimmed by 5 bases and V by 2 bases; bases with no gene match: 2. The V gene's germline CDR1 is LGHDT and CDR2 YNNKEL (reference sequence). The CDR3 has 14 residues. In DNA, the CDR3 is TGTGCCAGCAGCCAATGGGACAGGGGGAACGAGCAGTACTTC. It encodes CASSQWDRGNEQYF.

Comments on this clone: A junction end diverges from the germline sequence, so it may reflect a read error. The rearrangement links TRBV18 to TRBJ2-2, with a tentative D call TRBD2 (5 bases). This CDR3 has 15 amino acids. Germline-derived CDR1 and CDR2 are KGHSH and LQKENI. Here the CDR3 DNA reads TGTGCCAGCTCACCACGGGGATCGGGTACCGGGGAGCCGTTTTTT. Amino acids: CASSPRGSGTGEPFF.

This rearrangement joins TRBV4-1 to TRBJ1-5; a weak D match, TRBD1 (6 bases). The CDR3 covers 16 residues. Germline lookup yields CDR1 MGHRA and CDR2 YSYEKL. V was cut by 5 bases and J by 2 bases, with 16 bases left in between. This chain's CDR3 is CASSKLTGFGNQPQHF. The CDR3 nucleotides read TGCGCCAGCAGCAAATTAACAGGGTTCGGCAATCAGCCCCAGCATTTT.

The chain links TRBV10-3 to TRBJ2-1; D not resolved. The V gene's germline CDR1 is ENHRY and CDR2 SYGVKD. This CDR3 has 15 residues. The ends were cut back, 11 bases at V and 0 bases at J, with 17 bases in the middle. DNA of the CDR3: TGTGCCTCATCCCCCGCAGCAGACTCCTACAATGAGCAGTTCTTC. It yields the protein CASSPAADSYNEQFF.

The chain carries TRBV5-8 and TRBJ2-3; 13 positions agree with TRBD2. The V and J ends lost 0 bases and 5 bases, in that order; junction bases with no gene match: 0. Germline loops: CDR1 SGHTS, CDR2 YDEGEE. The CDR3 loop spans 15 amino acids. CDR3 nucleotide sequence: TGTGCCAGCAGCTTGGGACTAGCGGGAGGAGATACGCAGTATTTT. It specifies CASSLGLAGGDTQYF.

The chain links TRBV11-2 to TRBJ1-1; 7 positions match TRBD1. The CDR3 sequence is 14 residues long. J was trimmed by 7 bases and V by 3 bases; bases with no gene match: 8. Germline CDR1 reads SGHAT; CDR2 reads FQNNGV. In DNA, the CDR3 is TGTGCCAGCAGCTTCATCGGAGGGGACAGTGAAGCTTTCTTT. Translated, it gives CASSFIGGDSEAFF.

This chain connects TRBV5-4 to TRBJ1-2; TRBD1 aligns across 11 bases. V dropped 5 bases and J dropped 8; count of bases not matched to a gene: 11. The CDR3 runs to 15 residues. The V gene's germline CDR1 is SGHNT and CDR2 YYREEE (reference sequence). This CDR3 is CASSLDRGQALGYTF. The CDR3 nucleotides read TGTGCCAGCAGTCTGGACAGGGGGCAGGCGTTAGGCTACACCTTC.